Included here is one T cell receptor (beta chain) sequence, with context. This record belongs to a study of blood T cell repertoires in COVID-19. Looking at the study overall: COVID-19 samples from acute and convalescent phases originated in the United States, Italy and Spain. From T cells, B-cell-depleted T cells, or PBMCs came the material, which was cDNA or gDNA.

The germline V gene has CDR1 ENHRY and CDR2 SYGVKD. The CDR3 has 17 residues. Germline trimming cut 4 bases from V and 4 bases from J; bases unmatched to any gene: 8. The data were produced by immunoSEQ multiplex PCR, yet TCRdb's version contains in-frame clones alone and is incomplete. The sample comprises about 150,000 clones, approximately 87% of which are singletons, and roughly 4% rests with the top ten. The receptor comes from a woman aged 70-85 years with acute or convalescent COVID-19. The specimen sequenced was peripheral blood. The rearrangement uses TRBV10-3 and TRBJ2-2, with 11 bases that match TRBD2. This CDR3 reads CAISAVAGGPGTGELFF. The DNA of the CDR3 is TGTGCCATCAGTGCCGTAGCGGGGGGGCCTGGCACCGGGGAGCTGTTTTTT.